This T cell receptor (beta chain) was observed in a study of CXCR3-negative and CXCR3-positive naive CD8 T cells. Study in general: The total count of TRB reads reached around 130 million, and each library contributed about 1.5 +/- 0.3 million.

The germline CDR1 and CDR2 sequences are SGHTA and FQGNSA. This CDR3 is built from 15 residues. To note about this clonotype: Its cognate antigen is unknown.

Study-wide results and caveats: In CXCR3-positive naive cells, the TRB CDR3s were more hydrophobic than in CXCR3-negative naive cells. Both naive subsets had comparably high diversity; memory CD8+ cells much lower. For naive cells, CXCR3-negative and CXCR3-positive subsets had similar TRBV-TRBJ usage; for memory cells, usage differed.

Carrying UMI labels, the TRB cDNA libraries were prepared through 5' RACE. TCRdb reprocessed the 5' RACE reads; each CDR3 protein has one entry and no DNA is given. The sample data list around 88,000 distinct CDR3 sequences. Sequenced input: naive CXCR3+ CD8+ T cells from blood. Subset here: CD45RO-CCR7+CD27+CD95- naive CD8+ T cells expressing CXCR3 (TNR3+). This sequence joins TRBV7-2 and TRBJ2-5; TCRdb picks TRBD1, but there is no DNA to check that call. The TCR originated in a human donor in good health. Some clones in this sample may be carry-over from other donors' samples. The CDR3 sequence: CASSSTGGAAETQYF.